This TCR beta chain was profiled in a study of T-cell reconstitution after alpha-beta-depleted transplantation in children. Unique molecular identifiers were incorporated when the TCRbeta library was constructed. TCRdb itself ran the PCR reads through MiXCR, one entry per CDR3 protein. The profile shows hundreds of thousands of distinct CDR3 sequences, around 16% of them singletons. CDR3 length: 16 amino acids. The ends lost 6 bases at V and 5 bases at J; junction bases unmatched: 6. CDR1 is MNHNS, CDR2 SASEGT, per germline. The table lists this clonotype with a few counts. This clonotype was obtained from a human donor who donated a stem cell graft to a child with acute myeloid leukemia. The specimen comprised PBMCs from the stem cell graft donor, sampled from the stem cell graft. This rearrangement joins TRBV6-1 to TRBJ2-3; 15 bases map to TRBD2. CDR3 nucleotide sequence: TGTGCCAGCAGCTCCGGACTAGCGGGGGGGAAAGATACGCAGTATTTT. The encoded protein is CASSSGLAGGKDTQYF.